These 14 T cell receptor beta chains were all obtained from the same sample, sequenced in a study of beta chain features in type 1 diabetes. The entirety of the isolated RNA underwent reverse transcription, so expressed TCRB transcripts were sequenced. Libraries were prepared by immunoSEQ multiplex PCR; TCRdb keeps only in-frame clonotypes and omits some of them. The table has about 450,000 clones, 10% to 12% seen once. Sequencing input: naive CD4+ T cells from blood. The receptors originated from a woman aged 18-29 years in good health.

The chain recombines TRBV18 with TRBJ2-3; 8 bases agree with TRBD2. CDR3 length equals 15 residues. Trimming took 3 bases from V and 6 from J; bases not matched to a gene: 8. Germline V gene lookup returns CDR1 KGHSH and CDR2 LQKENI. The CDR3 nucleotides are TGTGCCAGCTCACCTGTACTAGCGGATGGGGATACGCAGTATTTT. This gives the protein CASSPVLADGDTQYF.

Many counts were recorded for this clone. The chain combines TRBV29-1 with TRBJ1-1, with D possibly TRBD1 on 6 matching bases. The CDR3 is 14 residues long. Germline CDR1 is SQVTM and CDR2 is ANQGSEA. Trimming took 4 bases from V and 1 from J, leaving 13 bases between them. The chain's CDR3 is CSVVRQGTNTEAFF. The DNA of the CDR3 is TGCAGCGTTGTTCGGCAGGGGACGAACACTGAAGCTTTCTTT.

The genes are TRBV20-1 and TRBJ2-1; D uncertain. The germline V gene encodes CDR1 DFQATT and CDR2 SNEGSKA (reference sequence). The V gene lost 4 bases and the J gene lost 10 bases, with 11 bases spanning the gap. CDR3 size: 11 residues. CDR3 loop: CSAIRRKEQFF. DNA of the CDR3: TGCAGTGCTATTCGGAGAAAGGAGCAGTTCTTC.

The rearrangement uses TRBV27 and TRBJ2-3; tentative D call: TRBD1 (5 bases). Per germline, CDR1 MNHEY and CDR2 SMNVEV (reference sequence). The CDR3 sequence is 14 residues long. Trimming took 5 bases from V and 11 from J, leaving 20 bases between them. The CDR3 spells CASSRQGAYWGQYF. The CDR3 DNA follows: TGTGCCAGCAGTCGACAAGGGGCGTATTGGGGGCAGTATTTT.

V usage is TRBV5-5 and J usage is TRBJ2-3; 10 positions agree with TRBD1. Germline V lookup: CDR1 SGHKS, CDR2 YYEKEE (reference sequence). The trim removed 5 bases at V and 3 bases at J, leaving 6 bases unmatched. This CDR3 is 15 amino acids long. The CDR3, as DNA: TGTGCCAGCAGTACCGGGACAGGGGTTACAGATACGCAGTATTTT. Encoded protein: CASSTGTGVTDTQYF.

This sequence joins TRBV6-1 and TRBJ2-4, with 7 bases matching TRBD1. The ends lost 5 bases at V and 7 bases at J; junction bases unmatched: 5. The CDR3 covers 13 residues. The germline V gene has CDR1 MNHNS and CDR2 SASEGT. This CDR3 is CASSQGEWNIQYF. The CDR3 nucleotides read TGTGCCAGCAGTCAGGGGGAATGGAACATTCAGTACTTC.

This clone was found a few times. V is TRBV7-6 and J is TRBJ2-5, with TRBD2 identical over 8 bases. The length of the CDR3 is 14 residues. Germline V gives CDR1 SGHVS, CDR2 FNYEAQ. V shed 4 bases and J 4 bases; nucleotides not matched to a gene: 5. CDR3 bases: TGTGCCAGCAGCTCGTATAGCGGGGCAGAGACCCAGTACTTC. Translated: CASSSYSGAETQYF.

Only a few counts were recorded for this clone. The chain has TRBV29-1 and TRBJ1-2; tentative D call: TRBD1 (5 bases). V shed 3 bases and J shed 4 bases, with 9 bases lying between them. This CDR3 is 12 amino acids long. CDR1 is SQVTM and CDR2 is ANQGSEA in the germline V gene. The CDR3 nucleotides are TGCAGCGTTGAGTGGACAACCTATGGCTACACCTTC. Amino acid sequence: CSVEWTTYGYTF.

This clone was recorded a few times. This rearrangement joins TRBV7-9 to TRBJ2-2; 8 nucleotides line up with TRBD2. This CDR3 region has 16 residues. Per the germline V gene, CDR1 is SEHNR and CDR2 is FQNEAQ (reference sequence). V was clipped by 2 bases and J by 3 bases; unmatched bases: 5. CDR3 protein: CASSLRAGAHTGELFF. In DNA, the CDR3 is TGTGCCAGCAGCTTAAGAGCGGGGGCGCACACCGGGGAGCTGTTTTTT.

In its sample, this clone was seen a few times. The chain links TRBV7-3 to TRBJ2-3; 7 positions match TRBD1. Trimming cost V 3 bases and J 4 bases; bases outside gene matches: 7. The CDR3 is 15 residues long. The V gene's germline CDR1 is SGHTA and CDR2 FQGTGA. CDR3 in amino acids: CASSFQTGISDTQYF. The DNA for the CDR3 is TGTGCCAGCAGCTTTCAGACAGGGATTTCAGATACGCAGTATTTT.

This clone was picked up a small number of times. This chain links TRBV7-8 with TRBJ2-1; 7 nucleotides align to TRBD2. Germline V gives CDR1 SGHVS, CDR2 FQNEAQ. The CDR3 is 15 residues long. With V trimmed by 5 bases and J by 3 bases, 7 bases remained unmatched. The CDR3 nucleotides read TGTGCCAGCAGCATCCGGGACTACGTCTACAATGAGCAGTTCTTC. Translation: CASSIRDYVYNEQFF.

V usage is TRBV15 and J usage is TRBJ1-1; perhaps TRBD1 as D (6 bases). V gave up 4 bases and J gave up 10 bases, with 22 bases separating them. The germline V gene encodes CDR1 LNHNV and CDR2 YYDKDF (reference sequence). This CDR3 spans 15 amino acids. CDR3 coding DNA: TGTGCCACCAGCAACCTGGGCGCCGGACAGCCCCTAGCTTTCTTT. Translation gives CATSNLGAGQPLAFF.

This clone was detected only a few times. J is TRBJ2-3 and V is TRBV7-9; 8 nucleotides line up with TRBD2. Per germline, CDR1 SEHNR and CDR2 FQNEAQ (reference sequence). The ends lost 5 bases at V and 3 bases at J; junction bases unmatched: 13. This CDR3 has 17 amino acids. The CDR3 region has the DNA TGTGCCAGCAGCGCGAAGAAGAGCGGGAGAGATACAGATACGCAGTATTTT. Protein: CASSAKKSGRDTDTQYF.

The chain has TRBV4-2 and TRBJ2-1; 9 positions agree with TRBD1. This CDR3 has 15 amino acids. The ends lost 1 base at V and 8 bases at J; junction bases unmatched: 6. The germline V gene encodes CDR1 LGHNA and CDR2 YNFKEQ. Here the CDR3 reads CASSQARDRVHEQFF. CDR3 in DNA: TGTGCCAGCAGCCAAGCAAGGGACAGGGTCCATGAGCAGTTCTTC.